A single sample is the source of the 20 T cell receptor beta chains below, sequenced in a study of blood T cell repertoires in COVID-19. Libraries were prepared by immunoSEQ multiplex PCR; TCRdb keeps only in-frame clonotypes and omits some of them. The sample holds a few hundred thousand clones, roughly nine tenths seen once. The sequenced material came from PBMCs or T cells enriched from blood (not recorded which). The origin of the receptors is a woman aged 55-69 years who had recovered from COVID-19.

The chain uses TRBV5-4 and TRBJ2-2; D is unresolved. CDR1 is SGHNT and CDR2 is YYREEE in the germline V gene (reference sequence). The V gene lost 0 bases and the J gene lost 1 base, with 7 bases spanning the gap. There are 15 residues in the CDR3. The CDR3: CASSLGGENTGELFF. In nucleotides, the CDR3 is TGTGCCAGCAGCTTGGGAGGCGAGAACACCGGGGAGCTGTTTTTT.

The chain employs TRBV5-4 and TRBJ1-3, with 9 bases matching TRBD1. The CDR3 length is 14 residues. The germline gives CDR1 SGHNT, CDR2 YYREEE (reference sequence). With 4 bases clipped from V and 4 bases from J, the junction kept 3 bases outside the gene matches. This CDR3 reads CASSRTGEGNTIYF. CDR3 in DNA: TGTGCCAGCAGCCGGACAGGGGAGGGAAACACCATATATTTT.

The chain carries TRBV12-5 and TRBJ2-7, with unresolved D. The CDR3 length is 14 residues. The germline gives CDR1 LGHNT, CDR2 FRNRAP. Trimming took 7 bases from V and 2 from J, leaving 15 bases between them. CDR3 region: CASAPSRVPYEQYF. As DNA, the CDR3 is TGTGCTAGTGCCCCATCCCGGGTCCCCTACGAGCAGTACTTC.

V is TRBV4-1 and J is TRBJ2-1; tentatively, D is TRBD2 (5 bases). Looked up from germline, CDR1 is MGHRA and CDR2 is YSYEKL. The V end lost 0 bases, the J end lost 5 bases, and 17 bases lay between the germline ends. This CDR3 is built from 17 residues. In nucleotides, the CDR3 is TGCGCCAGCAGCCAAGACTTCGGGTCTAGCCATAACAATGAGCAGTTCTTC. Translating it yields CASSQDFGSSHNNEQFF.

Regarding this clone: At the DNA level, this CDR3 is encoded by other sequences in the same sample as well. The gene calls are TRBV6-5 and TRBJ1-5, with D unresolved. The CDR3 length is 15 residues. V was shortened by 6 bases and J by 4 bases, with 16 bases between the two germline ends. The germline V gene has CDR1 MNHEY and CDR2 SVGAGI. The CDR3 region has the DNA TGTGCCAGCAGCCTCTCGGCAGGCACTAATCAGCCCCAGCATTTT. Translation: CASSLSAGTNQPQHF.

The chain recombines TRBV24-1 with TRBJ1-2; TRBD1 is a possible D gene (6 bases). The V end was cut by 4 bases, the J end by 5 bases, with 13 bases between. Germline V gene sequence: CDR1 KGHDR, CDR2 SFDVKD. This CDR3 has 14 amino acids. The CDR3 DNA follows: TGTGCCACCAGTGACACCGGACAGTCTTATGGCTACACCTTC. It yields the protein CATSDTGQSYGYTF.

V is TRBV2 and J is TRBJ1-5; 10 bases fit TRBD1. After removal of 2 bases from V and 7 bases from J, the junction contained 8 bases not matched to a gene. Per germline, CDR1 SNHLY and CDR2 FYNNEI. CDR3 length: 16 residues. The chain's CDR3 is CASSEPKGQGVQPQHF. CDR3 coding DNA: TGTGCCAGCAGTGAACCCAAAGGACAGGGGGTCCAGCCCCAGCATTTT. Full variable domain (missing parts from reference TRBV2 and TRBJ1-5): EPEVTQTPSHQVTQMGQEVILRCVPISNHLYFYWYRQILGQKVEFLVSFYNNEISEKSEIFDDQFSVERPDGSNFTLKIRSTKLEDSAMYFCASSEPKGQGVQPQHFGDGTRLSIL.

The V call is TRBV4-2, the J call TRBJ2-7, with 11 bases that match TRBD2. Germline CDR1 and CDR2: LGHNA and YNFKEQ. Losses at the gene ends were 1 base for V and 5 bases for J; bases not matched to a gene: 10. The CDR3 is made up of 17 amino acids. CDR3: CASSQVGATSGAHEQYF. For the CDR3, the DNA is TGTGCCAGCAGCCAAGTAGGTGCGACTAGCGGGGCACACGAGCAGTACTTC.

The chain has TRBV20-1 and TRBJ2-4; D is ambiguous. Trimming pared 3 bases from V and 1 base from J, leaving 16 bases between. The CDR3 loop spans 16 amino acids. Germline V lookup: CDR1 DFQATT, CDR2 SNEGSKA (reference sequence). The CDR3 loop is CSASSQAVLAKNIQYF. CDR3 bases: TGCAGTGCTAGTTCTCAGGCCGTTTTGGCCAAAAACATTCAGTACTTC.

The chain couples TRBV15 to TRBJ2-7; the D gene is possibly TRBD2 (6 bases). Germline-derived CDR1 and CDR2 are LNHNV and YYDKDF (reference sequence). This CDR3 is built from 15 residues. V was pared by 6 bases and J by 4 bases, with 19 bases between. CDR3 in DNA: TGTGCCACCAGTACCGGAGGGATCTCTAGATACGAGCAGTACTTC. This encodes CATSTGGISRYEQYF.

This clone was recorded a few times. The DNA for the CDR3 is TGTGCCAGCGAAGCGGGGTTGGAGACCCAGTACTTC. Protein product: CASEAGLETQYF. V is TRBV6-4 and J is TRBJ2-5, with 7 bases matching TRBD2. The CDR3 sequence is 12 residues long. Trimming at V came to 8 bases and at J to 5 bases, leaving 5 bases not matched to a gene. Germline V lookup: CDR1 MRHNA, CDR2 SNTAGT.

J is TRBJ2-7 and V is TRBV19; 8 nucleotides agree with TRBD1. Germline assignment: CDR1 LNHDA and CDR2 SQIVND (reference sequence). This CDR3 is built from 16 residues. With V trimmed by 5 bases and J by 2 bases, 11 bases remained unmatched. The CDR3 sequence is CASSPSTGTGPYEQYF. The CDR3 DNA sequence: TGTGCCAGTAGTCCTTCGACCGGGACAGGACCCTACGAGCAGTACTTC.

The rearrangement links TRBV4-1 to TRBJ2-1; 8 nucleotides line up with TRBD2. Trimming cost V 0 bases and J 4 bases; bases outside gene matches: 2. Germline CDR1 is MGHRA and CDR2 is YSYEKL. The CDR3 totals 15 residues. CDR3 sequence (DNA): TGCGCCAGCAGCCAAGATCGGGGGGGTTACAATGAGCAGTTCTTC. Its protein product is CASSQDRGGYNEQFF.

The chain uses TRBV2 and TRBJ2-3; 8 nucleotides line up with TRBD2. This CDR3 contains 14 residues. The V gene's germline CDR1 is SNHLY and CDR2 FYNNEI. V dropped 6 bases and J dropped 2; count of bases not matched to a gene: 4. The CDR3: CASRLAGVTDTQYF. The CDR3, as DNA: TGTGCCAGCAGGCTAGCGGGCGTCACAGATACGCAGTATTTT.

The J gene is TRBJ1-5, the V gene TRBV5-8; tentatively, D is TRBD1 (5 bases). In germline, CDR1 is SGHTS, CDR2 YDEGEE. The CDR3 consists of 13 residues. Trimming removed 4 bases at V and 5 bases at J, with 10 bases between. CDR3 sequence (DNA): TGTGCCAGCAGCCCAGGGTGGGATCAGCCCCAGCATTTT. Residues: CASSPGWDQPQHF.

This clone was recorded only once. The J gene is TRBJ2-3, the V gene TRBV9; 7 bases are shared with TRBD1. The CDR3 runs 17 residues. Trimming cost V 2 bases and J 5 bases; bases outside gene matches: 14. Germline V gene data show CDR1 as SGDLS and CDR2 as YYNGEE. CDR3 sequence reads: CASSVGQTILVGDTQYF. DNA of the CDR3: TGTGCCAGCAGCGTGGGACAGACAATCTTGGTGGGAGATACGCAGTATTTT.

The chain has TRBV24-1 and TRBJ1-2; D is undetermined. Trimming cost V 4 bases and J 6 bases, with 11 bases left between them. Per the germline V gene, CDR1 is KGHDR and CDR2 is SFDVKD. This CDR3 is built from 13 residues. Here the CDR3 DNA reads TGTGCCACCAGTGAGAACCGGGATCATGGCTACACCTTC. This sequence encodes CATSENRDHGYTF.

The table lists this clone with a count of one. J is TRBJ1-6 and V is TRBV9, with D hard to call. From germline, CDR1 is SGDLS and CDR2 YYNGEE. V was shortened by 4 bases and J by 8 bases, with 7 bases between the two germline ends. The CDR3 contains 12 residues. DNA for the CDR3: TGTGCCAGCAGCCCTAGAGATTCACCCCTCCACTTT. It translates to CASSPRDSPLHF.

The chain couples TRBV4-2 to TRBJ1-3; D uncertain. Germline CDR1 and CDR2: LGHNA and YNFKEQ. The V end lost 0 bases, the J end lost 8 bases, and 5 bases lay between the germline ends. The CDR3 sequence is 12 residues long. CDR3 loop: CASSQETDTIYF. DNA of the CDR3: TGTGCCAGCAGCCAAGAAACGGACACCATATATTTT.

This clone was found a few times. The chain recombines TRBV7-8 with TRBJ1-6; 11 bases map to TRBD1. The V segment lost 0 bases and the J segment 9 bases; nucleotides outside the gene matches: 10. The CDR3 spans 18 residues. Looked up from germline, CDR1 is SGHVS and CDR2 is FQNEAQ. The CDR3 DNA is TGTGCCAGCAGCTTAGCGACGGGCTGGACAGGGGGCAGTTCACCCCTCCACTTT. Protein: CASSLATGWTGGSSPLHF.